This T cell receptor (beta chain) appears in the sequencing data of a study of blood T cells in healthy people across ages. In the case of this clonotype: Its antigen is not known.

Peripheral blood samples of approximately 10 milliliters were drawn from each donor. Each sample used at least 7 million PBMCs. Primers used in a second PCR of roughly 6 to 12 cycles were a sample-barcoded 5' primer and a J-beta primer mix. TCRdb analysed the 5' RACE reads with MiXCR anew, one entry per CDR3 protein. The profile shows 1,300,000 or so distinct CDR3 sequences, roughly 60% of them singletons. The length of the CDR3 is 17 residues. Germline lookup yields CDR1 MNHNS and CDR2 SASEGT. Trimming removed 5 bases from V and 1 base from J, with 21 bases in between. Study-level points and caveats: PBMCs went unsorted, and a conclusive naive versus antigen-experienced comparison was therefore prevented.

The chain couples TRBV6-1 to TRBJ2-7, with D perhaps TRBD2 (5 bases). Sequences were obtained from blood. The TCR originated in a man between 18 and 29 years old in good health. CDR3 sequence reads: CASSPNNRDRVSYEQYF. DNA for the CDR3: TGTGCCAGCAGTCCAAATAACCGGGATAGGGTATCCTACGAGCAGTACTTC.